This T cell receptor beta chain was obtained from a study of T-cell reconstitution after alpha-beta-depleted transplantation in children. Findings and caveats of the study: Alpha-beta T cells about two months after transplant reportedly derived from several hundred expanded graft clones. Surviving recipient T cells and thymic progenitors accounted for the high day-60 TCRbeta diversity observed in some patients. Counts and diversity of T cells one year after transplant came mostly from newly produced T cells.

This clonotype occurred many times. Antigen specificity is unknown. The germline V gene encodes CDR1 GTSNPN and CDR2 SVGIG (reference sequence). V lost 2 bases, J lost 4 bases, and 14 bases lay in between. The CDR3 runs to 14 residues. A TCRbeta library incorporating unique molecular identifiers was prepared. Using its own MiXCR run on the PCR reads, TCRdb lists one record per CDR3 protein. The sample carries some 200,000 distinct CDR3 sequences, under 8.5% recorded once. The source material was PBMCs, sampled before TCRalphabeta/CD19-depleted stem cell transplant. The receptor was derived from a boy under 10 years old with acute lymphoblastic leukemia, due to receive a stem cell transplant. The chain is built from TRBV30 and TRBJ1-2; D not certain. The CDR3, as DNA: TGTGCCTGGAGTCCTGGCTTACGAATCTATGGCTACACCTTC. Its protein product is CAWSPGLRIYGYTF.